This TCR beta chain derives from a study of T cells in localized non-small cell lung cancer (dated by TCRdb to 2018 to 2020). At the level of the whole study: T cell repertoires of 236 early-stage NSCLC patients were analyzed, with tumors being compared against uninvolved tumor-adjacent lungs. All 240 or so NSCLC patients in the cohort were treatment-naive and had localized lung tumors that were resected. The mean age of the NSCLC patients was roughly 63 years, with 120 to 150 men and approximately 100 women. Study-level results and caveats: Uninvolved tumor-adjacent lung showed the highest T cell clonality, higher than tumor, which suggests more focused antigenic responses in the uninvolved tumor-adjacent lung. Longer overall survival was associated with higher blood T cell density, whereas shorter survival was associated with higher adjacent-lung clonality. Because multi-region tumor sequencing was not performed, intratumor heterogeneity could not be ruled out. Of the top 100 tumor clones, a median of roughly 53 were detected in paired uninvolved adjacent lung; around 27 were also among that lung's top 100. Since the design was exploratory, TCR variables were selected using unadjusted p-values with no false-discovery rate correction.

The immunoSEQ Assay was used to sequence TCR beta CDR3 regions from DNA. Processing in the source paper ran as follows. To compute T cell density, TCR beta template counts were normalized to usable DNA, which was estimated by amplifying housekeeping genes. Richness was estimated using the preseqR package, with extrapolation to 400,000 templates for PBMC samples and to 120,000 templates for tissue samples. Clonality was taken to be one minus Pielou's evenness. Tissue-enriched TCRs were identified by differential abundance testing using productive amino-acid clonotypes, minimum total count 5 and alpha 0.1. The Jaccard Index and the Morisita Overlap Index were used to quantify repertoire overlap between compartments. GLIPH grouped TCR beta CDR3s together with public tetramer-defined viral CDR3s, and a viral motif had to include at least three viral sequences and also show V-gene enrichment. Entries here come from immuneACCESS through TCRdb and include only in-frame sequences with V and J called. Some clones fail to appear in such tables; in the studies checked, an unresolved V gene covers under half of the shortfall, and the cause of the remainder is unknown. That table is the source of V, J and clone size, and D and trimming were worked out from the DNA. Counted in this sample were around 69,000 clones; about nine tenths of them appeared once. Jointly, the top ten make up under 2% of the sample.

About this clone: The clone's antigen remains unknown. Base qualities are not provided; no much larger clone lies one nucleotide away.

V is trimmed back by 7 bases and J by 4 bases, and the junction contains 12 bases that no gene match accounts for. Including the terminal cysteine and phenylalanine, the CDR3 comprises 15 residues. Solely the CDR3 DNA is kept, with 45 bases framed from the first base. CDR1 and CDR2 are drawn from the germline V gene (reference sequence): LNHDA, SQIVND. At diagnosis, peripheral blood, uninvolved tumor-adjacent lung and tumor were collected and were preserved as a mix of fresh-frozen and FFPE material. For TCR repertoire profiling, blood samples were analyzed in the form of peripheral blood mononuclear cells.

The receptor chain draws on TRBV19 and TRBJ1-1; 7 bases in the middle match TRBD1. This TCR was recovered from a woman aged 40-69 years with stage I lung adenocarcinoma. The material was peripheral blood, obtained before any cancer treatment. CDR3 loop: CASKTGVFSGTEAFF. The nucleotides are TGTGCCAGTAAAACAGGGGTCTTTTCGGGCACTGAAGCTTTCTTT.